The rows below give T cell receptor beta chains drawn from one sample of a study of cytomegalovirus exposure and HLA in healthy donors. Repertoires were generated with immunoSEQ multiplex PCR, while TCRdb's copy carries only in-frame clones and drops some. The data contain about 180,000 clones, around 76% of them singletons. Specimen: PBMCs. These receptors were obtained from a man between 35 and 55 years old in good health and CMV-seronegative. CDR3s include the opening cysteine and the closing phenylalanine or tryptophan.

TRBV4-2,CASSQDWRGGGKTQYF
TRBV19,CASSTTGTSGRETQYF
TRBV9,CASSPGQINSPLHF
TRBV9,CASSVVDYNEQFF
TRBV7-3,CASSLSGDYGYTF
TRBV7-2,CASSPPGVAGVGEQYF
TRBV10-3,CAISDPPRGVRTNEKLFF
TRBV5-1,CASSIGDTLNTEAFF
TRBV23-1,CASSTQTGGNQPQHF
TRBV10-1,CASSTDANYGYTF
TRBV4-2,CASSQVGTGDYEQYF
TRBV7-2,CASRTGSAGGMYEQYF
TRBV2,CASTHSDNEQFF
TRBV28,CASKEDRATQYF
TRBV21-1,CASSKVWEGLGSPLHF
TRBV7-9,CASSRIGQGNEKLFF
TRBV5-8,CASSFTYEQYF